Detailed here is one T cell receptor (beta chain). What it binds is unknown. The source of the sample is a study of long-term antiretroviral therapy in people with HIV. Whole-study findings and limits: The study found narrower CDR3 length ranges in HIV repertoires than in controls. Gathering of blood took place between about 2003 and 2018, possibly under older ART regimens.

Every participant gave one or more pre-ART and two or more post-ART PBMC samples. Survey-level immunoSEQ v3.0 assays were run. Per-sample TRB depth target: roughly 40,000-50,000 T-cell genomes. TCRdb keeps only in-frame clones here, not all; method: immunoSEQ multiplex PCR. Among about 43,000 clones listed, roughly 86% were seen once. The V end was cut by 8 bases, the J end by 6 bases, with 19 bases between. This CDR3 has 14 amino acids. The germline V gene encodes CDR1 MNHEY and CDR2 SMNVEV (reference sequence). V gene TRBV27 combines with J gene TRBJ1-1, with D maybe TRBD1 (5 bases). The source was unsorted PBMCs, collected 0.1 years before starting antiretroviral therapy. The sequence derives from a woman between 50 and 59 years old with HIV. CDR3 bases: TGTGCCAGCTTTCCGGGAGGGGTTTTCGCTGAAGCTTTCTTT. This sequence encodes CASFPGGVFAEAFF.